This T cell receptor beta chain was obtained from a study of blood T cell repertoires in COVID-19. Study overall: The study drew acute and convalescent COVID-19 samples from the United States, Italy and Spain. Nucleic acid was either cDNA or gDNA, and it came from T cells, B-cell-depleted T cells, or PBMCs.

Germline assignment: CDR1 MDHEN and CDR2 SYDVKM. The ends were cut back, 6 bases at V and 9 bases at J, with 20 bases in the middle. The CDR3 covers 14 residues. The Seattle site enrolled patients during active infection and followed them longitudinally. Original data processing: Estimation of nucleated cell counts was performed using reference gene primer amplification. The assay was immunoSEQ multiplex PCR, and TCRdb's table has in-frame clones only and misses some. The V and J calls and the clone size are those of that table, but D and trimming were determined from the DNA. The data show around 75,000 clones, approximately 84% seen once.

Sequenced: peripheral blood. The origin of this receptor is a man aged 50 or older with COVID-19, enrolled during active disease. The chain uses TRBV28 and TRBJ1-1; D possibly corresponds to TRBD1 (6 bases). Here the CDR3 reads CASSPAQGFVKAFF. The DNA of the CDR3 is TGTGCCAGCAGCCCCGCACAGGGATTCGTCAAAGCTTTCTTT.